One and the same sample provided the 2 T cell receptor beta chains below, sequenced in a study of cytomegalovirus exposure and HLA in healthy donors. The PCR ran on 60 Vbeta and 13 Jbeta primers. TCRdb keeps only in-frame clones here, not all; method: immunoSEQ multiplex PCR. The data contain over 150,000 clones, 75% to 90% of them seen just once; the ten biggest clones take up about 4.3%. The source material was PBMCs. These TCRs come from a young man in good health and CMV-seronegative.

The gene calls are TRBV19 and TRBJ1-1, with D possibly matching TRBD1 (5 bases). Germline V gene data show CDR1 as LNHDA and CDR2 as SQIVND (reference sequence). The CDR3 extends over 15 amino acids. V was shortened by 3 bases and J by 6 bases, with 17 bases between the two germline ends. The CDR3 DNA is TGTGCCAGTAGTATGAGGCAGGGAAGAGTCTCTGAAGCTTTCTTT. Protein product: CASSMRQGRVSEAFF.

The chain employs TRBV27 and TRBJ2-7; D might be TRBD2 (5 bases). Germline values: CDR1 MNHEY, CDR2 SMNVEV (reference sequence). The germline V and J ends were trimmed by 3 bases and 9 bases, with 12 bases remaining between them. The CDR3 loop spans 12 amino acids. The CDR3 DNA follows: TGTGCCAGCAGTTTCCTCGGGGAACGGCAGTACTTC. Residues: CASSFLGERQYF.